This T cell receptor beta chain stems from a study of T cell repertoires in cytomegalovirus infection. Whole-study context: CMV epitopes in the study were HLA-C-restricted (recently identified) and HLA-B-restricted (well studied). From public TCR beta signatures came an indication of both CMV infection and matching HLA type.

The CDR3 spans 13 residues. Germline assignment: CDR1 SGHTA and CDR2 FQGNSA. Trimming cost V 2 bases and J 3 bases, with 8 bases left between them. Study-wide results and caveats: CMV carriers having the relevant HLA were flagged by cumulative public TCR beta family frequency. It was HLA-C-restricted CMV-specific TCR beta clonotypes that dominated the response ex vivo.

TCRdb itself ran the reads through MiXCR, one entry per CDR3 protein. Found here are 300,000 to 400,000 distinct CDR3 sequences, about 25% of them singletons; the top ten hold less than 15%. This clonotype was picked up many times. Antigen unknown. The material sequenced was cultured PBMCs, taken from culture after CMV antigen stimulation. The clonotype originates from a human donor in good health (CMV status not recorded). Some clones in this sample may be carry-over from other donors' samples. The chain combines TRBV7-2 with TRBJ2-7, with a tentative D call TRBD1 (6 bases). The CDR3, as DNA: TGTGCCAGCAGCTTAAACAGGGACTACGAGCAGTACTTC. Translated: CASSLNRDYEQYF.